These T cell receptor beta chains were read from a single sample in a study of blood T cell repertoires in COVID-19. Method: immunoSEQ multiplex PCR; TCRdb's copy keeps in-frame clones and lacks some. The table shows roughly 130,000 clones, with 79% occurring only once. Sequenced sample: peripheral blood. These receptors all stem from a man aged 55 to 70 with acute or convalescent COVID-19. The CDR3 runs from the conserved cysteine through the conserved F or W. Fields, in order: clone size, J gene, D gene, V gene, CDR3 protein, CDR3 DNA. A D gene is named only where the DNA matches it firmly. Not all rows give a size; the values are once, few, many and, for expanded clones, a class.

>NA|TRBJ1-1|TRBD1|TRBV28
CASHLGQGASKNTEAFF
TGTGCCAGCCATCTTGGACAGGGGGCCTCGAAGAACACTGAAGCTTTCTTT
>NA|TRBJ2-2|NA|TRBV29-1
CSVGRGSGNTGELFF
TGCAGCGTTGGACGGGGAAGCGGGAACACCGGGGAGCTGTTTTTT
>few|TRBJ2-5|TRBD2|TRBV9
CASSVGAGVPEETQYF
TGTGCCAGCAGCGTAGGAGCGGGAGTACCCGAAGAGACCCAGTACTTC
>NA|TRBJ1-1|NA|TRBV5-1
CATIEGPGLNTEAFF
TGCGCCACCATAGAGGGCCCGGGATTGAACACTGAAGCTTTCTTT
>NA|TRBJ2-2|NA|TRBV7-6
CASSLERQAIGELFF
TGTGCCAGCAGCTTAGAGCGGCAGGCAATCGGGGAGCTGTTTTTT
>NA|TRBJ2-3|NA|TRBV11-3
CASSGGQGKSEDTQYF
TGTGCCAGCAGCGGCGGGCAGGGGAAAAGTGAAGATACGCAGTATTTT
>NA|TRBJ2-3|NA|TRBV7-2
CASSPVASTDTQYF
TGTGCCAGCAGCCCGGTTGCTAGCACAGATACGCAGTATTTT
>NA|TRBJ2-5|TRBD1|TRBV29-1
CSAGTGFQETQYF
TGCAGCGCCGGGACAGGGTTCCAAGAGACCCAGTACTTC
>NA|TRBJ1-1|TRBD1|TRBV6-5
CASSAGTGGTEAFF
TGTGCCAGCAGCGCCGGGACAGGGGGCACTGAAGCTTTCTTT
>NA|TRBJ1-5|NA|TRBV27
CASRQGTGNQPQHF
TGTGCCAGCAGACAGGGTACGGGCAATCAGCCCCAGCATTTT
>NA|TRBJ1-4|TRBD1|TRBV5-1
CASSSGTGGVATNEKLFF
TGCGCCAGCAGCTCTGGGACAGGGGGGGTGGCAACTAATGAAAAACTGTTTTTT
>few|TRBJ1-4|NA|TRBV30
CAWTSIGVPDEKLFF
TGTGCCTGGACCTCGATAGGGGTACCAGATGAAAAACTGTTTTTT
>NA|TRBJ1-4|NA|TRBV7-8
CASSHRPNEKLFF
TGTGCCAGCTCTCACAGGCCTAATGAAAAACTGTTTTTT
>NA|TRBJ2-4|NA|TRBV6-6
CASSSGDIQYF
TGTGCCAGCAGTTCGGGGGACATTCAGTACTTC
>few|TRBJ2-7|TRBD2|TRBV9
CASSVEGGAEQYF
TGTGCCAGCAGCGTAGAGGGAGGGGCCGAGCAGTACTTC
>once|TRBJ2-7|NA|TRBV28
CASSLGLAYEQYF
TGTGCCAGCAGTTTGGGGCTAGCGTACGAGCAGTACTTC
>few|TRBJ2-3|NA|TRBV27
CASSLSRADTQYF
TGTGCCAGCAGTTTATCTCGCGCGGATACGCAGTATTTT
>NA|TRBJ2-7|TRBD1|TRBV7-6
CASSLGTGLSYEQYF
TGTGCCAGCAGCCTAGGGACAGGGCTCTCCTACGAGCAGTACTTC
>NA|TRBJ2-3|TRBD2|TRBV29-1
CSVEVAGITDTQYF
TGCAGCGTTGAGGTAGCGGGGATCACAGATACGCAGTATTTT
>once|TRBJ2-1|TRBD1|TRBV29-1
CSVDGQGVNEQFF
TGCAGCGTTGACGGCCAGGGGGTAAATGAGCAGTTCTTC
>NA|TRBJ1-3|NA|TRBV5-5
CASSLGSGNTIYF
TGTGCCAGCAGCCTAGGCTCTGGAAACACCATATATTTT
>once|TRBJ1-4|NA|TRBV9
CASSGSVHESLTRKLFF
TGTGCCAGCAGCGGTTCGGTCCACGAAAGTCTAACGAGAAAACTGTTTTTT
>NA|TRBJ2-5|TRBD1|TRBV12-3/TRBV12-4
CASSLTGGETQYF
TGTGCCAGCAGTTTGACAGGGGGCGAGACCCAGTACTTC